A single sample gave rise to the 18 T cell receptor beta chains below, sequenced in a study of CD8 T cells in Susac syndrome. About 0.5 to 1 ug RNA was reverse transcribed with random hexamers. TCRdb ran MiXCR on the immunoSEQ multiplex PCR reads and lists one entry per CDR3 protein. Of around 270,000 distinct CDR3 sequences in the sample, 70% to 90% were seen once. The sample taken for sequencing was CD8+ T cells from PBMCs. These receptors came from a human donor with multiple sclerosis.

V gene TRBV7-9 combines with J gene TRBJ2-3, with 8 bases aligning to TRBD1. CDR1 and CDR2 (germline): SEHNR, FQNEAQ (reference sequence). The CDR3 has 17 amino acids. V gave up 4 bases and J gave up 6 bases; unmatched junction bases: 15. In nucleotides, the CDR3 is TGTGCCAGCAGCTCCCCCCGGCAGGGGGCCCTTAGTGATACGCAGTATTTT. As protein: CASSSPRQGALSDTQYF.

V usage is TRBV19 and J usage is TRBJ1-2; a possible D gene is TRBD1 (5 bases). V was cut by 6 bases and J by 8 bases, with 16 bases left in between. CDR3 length equals 13 residues. The germline V gene has CDR1 LNHDA and CDR2 SQIVND (reference sequence). The CDR3 nucleotides read TGTGCCAGTAGCCAGACAGTATCCGTGGGCTACACCTTC. It specifies CASSQTVSVGYTF.

The chain recombines TRBV6-1 with TRBJ2-1; no definite D call. Germline V CDR1 and CDR2: MNHNS, SASEGT. CDR3 length: 13 residues. V lost 1 base and J lost 6, with 7 bases in between. CDR3 coding DNA: TGTGCCAGCAGTGAAGGCCCTTCCAATGAGCAGTTCTTC. Translated, it gives CASSEGPSNEQFF.

The V gene is TRBV7-9, the J gene TRBJ2-7; TRBD1 agrees at 9 bases. CDR3 length equals 14 residues. J lost 4 bases, V lost 4 bases, and 5 bases had no gene match. The germline gives CDR1 SEHNR, CDR2 FQNEAQ (reference sequence). CDR3 DNA: TGTGCCAGCAGCTCCGACAGGGGGTGGTACGAGCAGTACTTC. Amino acid sequence: CASSSDRGWYEQYF.

J is TRBJ2-1 and V is TRBV6-5; 13 nucleotides line up with TRBD2. This CDR3 has 16 amino acids. With V trimmed by 2 bases and J by 4 bases, 2 bases remained unmatched. Germline V gives CDR1 MNHEY, CDR2 SVGAGI. The CDR3 sequence: CASSYQGLAGYNEQFF. For the CDR3, the DNA is TGTGCCAGCAGTTACCAGGGACTAGCGGGATACAATGAGCAGTTCTTC.

This chain uses TRBV7-2 with TRBJ2-1; perhaps TRBD1 as D (5 bases). The germline gives CDR1 SGHTA, CDR2 FQGNSA. The CDR3 consists of 10 residues. The DNA for the CDR3 is TGTGCGACAGCTTACAATGAGCAGTTCTTC. This encodes CATAYNEQFF.

V gene TRBV13 combines with J gene TRBJ1-2; D call uncertain. This CDR3 contains 16 residues. V lost 5 bases and J 3 bases, leaving 19 bases between the germline ends. Germline V CDR1 and CDR2: PRHDT, FYEKMQ (reference sequence). Here the CDR3 reads CASSTLKAGYHYGYTF. CDR3 DNA: TGTGCCAGCAGCACGCTGAAAGCCGGGTACCACTATGGCTACACCTTC. Looking up the rest from reference TRBV13 and TRBJ1-2 gives the full variable domain: AAGVIQSPRHLIKEKRETATLKCYPIPRHDTVYWYQQGPGQDPQFLISFYEKMQSDKGSIPDRFSAQQFSDYHSELNMSSLELGDSALYFCASSTLKAGYHYGYTFGSGTRLTVV.

The chain carries TRBV4-3 and TRBJ2-7; 7 positions agree with TRBD1. The CDR3 has 14 residues. The germline gives CDR1 LGHNA, CDR2 YSLEER. V lost 4 bases, J lost 3 bases, and 6 bases stayed unmatched. The CDR3 protein is CASSPGTAYYEQYF. CDR3 in DNA: TGCGCCAGCAGCCCCGGGACAGCCTACTACGAGCAGTACTTC.

V usage is TRBV12-3 or TRBV12-4 and J usage is TRBJ2-5; 7 nucleotides line up with TRBD1. J gave up 4 bases and V 6 bases, and 8 bases lay outside the gene matches. This CDR3 spans 14 amino acids. CDR3: CASSEGGTGETQYF. The CDR3 DNA sequence: TGTGCCAGCAGCGAAGGGGGCACGGGAGAGACCCAGTACTTC.

The V gene is TRBV6-6, the J gene TRBJ2-3, with TRBD2 matching over 7 bases. CDR1 and CDR2 (germline): MNHNY, SVGAGI (reference sequence). The ends lost 4 bases at V and 4 bases at J; junction bases unmatched: 5. The CDR3 covers 14 residues. This chain's CDR3 is CASSSARGADTQYF. DNA for the CDR3: TGTGCCAGCAGTTCGGCCCGGGGGGCAGATACGCAGTATTTT.

This chain joins TRBV27 and TRBJ1-5; 7 bases are a match to TRBD1. J was trimmed by 6 bases and V by 4 bases; bases with no gene match: 9. Germline V CDR1 and CDR2: MNHEY, SMNVEV (reference sequence). The CDR3 is made up of 15 amino acids. Written as DNA, the CDR3 is TGTGCCAGCAGTTGGGGAGGGGGCGCGAGTCAGCCCCAGCATTTT. Its translation is CASSWGGGASQPQHF.

The chain links TRBV9 to TRBJ1-1, with a tentative D call TRBD1 (6 bases). This CDR3 is 16 amino acids long. Trimming left V 1 base short and J 5 bases short, with 18 bases between. Germline CDR1 is SGDLS and CDR2 is YYNGEE. In nucleotides, the CDR3 is TGTGCCAGCAGCGTATCCAAACGGACAGAGGGGACTGAAGCTTTCTTT. Amino acids: CASSVSKRTEGTEAFF.

The CDR3 sequence is CASSLVGGNYGYTF. In nucleotides, the CDR3 is TGTGCCAGCAGCTTAGTGGGGGGTAACTATGGCTACACCTTC. The V gene is TRBV7-2, the J gene TRBJ1-2; tentative D call: TRBD1 (5 bases). CDR1 SGHTA and CDR2 FQGNSA come from the germline V gene. This CDR3 has 14 amino acids. Between the trimmed V and J ends, which lost 1 base and 1 base, there was a span of 7 bases. Complete variable domain (other parts from reference TRBV7-2 and TRBJ1-2): GAGVSQSPSNKVTEKGKDVELRCDPISGHTALYWYRQSLGQGLEFLIYFQGNSAPDKSGLPSDRFSAERTGGSVSTLTIQRTQQEDSAVYLCASSLVGGNYGYTFGSGTRLTVV.

This chain joins TRBV9 and TRBJ2-3; 7 bases agree with TRBD2. V was clipped by 0 bases and J by 0 bases; unmatched bases: 4. The CDR3 sequence is 16 residues long. Germline CDR1 SGDLS, CDR2 YYNGEE. The CDR3 sequence is CASSVAAGVSTDTQYF. CDR3 in DNA: TGTGCCAGCAGCGTAGCGGCGGGGGTAAGCACAGATACGCAGTATTTT.

This chain connects TRBV27 to TRBJ2-3; D possibly uses TRBD1 or TRBD2 (5 bases each). V was cut by 0 bases and J by 4 bases, with 14 bases left in between. Germline lookup yields CDR1 MNHEY and CDR2 SMNVEV (reference sequence). The CDR3 is 16 amino acids. The CDR3 DNA is TGTGCCAGCAGTTTATCCGGGGACCCAAGGGCAGATACGCAGTATTTT. This codes for CASSLSGDPRADTQYF.

The CDR3 bases are TGCGCCAGCAGCTTGGGGTCCAGGAACCTTAAAAACATTCAGTACTTC. This translates into CASSLGSRNLKNIQYF. V and J are TRBV5-1 and TRBJ2-4, with D unresolved. This CDR3 is 16 amino acids long. CDR1 is SGHRS and CDR2 is YFSETQ in the germline V gene. Deletions cut 0 bases from V and 4 bases from J, with 14 bases between. The full variable domain, its missing parts supplied by reference TRBV5-1 and TRBJ2-4, is KAGVTQTPRYLIKTRGQQVTLSCSPISGHRSVSWYQQTPGQGLQFLFEYFSETQRNKGNFPGRFSGRQFSNSRSEMNVSTLELGDSALYLCASSLGSRNLKNIQYFGAGTRLSVL.

The genes are TRBV6-5 and TRBJ2-2, with D tentatively TRBD1 (5 bases). This CDR3 has 15 amino acids. Germline V CDR1 and CDR2: MNHEY, SVGAGI. V was clipped by 8 bases and J by 0 bases, with 13 bases between them. The CDR3 region has the DNA TGTGCCAGCGGGGCGTCGTTTGCGAACACCGGGGAGCTGTTTTTT. It yields the protein CASGASFANTGELFF.

The chain links TRBV7-9 to TRBJ2-7; TRBD1 aligns across 7 bases. Germline trimming cut 1 base from V and 2 bases from J; bases unmatched to any gene: 14. The length of the CDR3 is 18 residues. CDR1 and CDR2 from the germline V gene are SEHNR and FQNEAQ (reference sequence). For the CDR3, the DNA is TGTGCCAGCAGCTTAGGAGGCGTCATTGGGACAGCGACCTACGAGCAGTACTTC. It translates to CASSLGGVIGTATYEQYF.